This T cell receptor beta chain was retrieved from a study of T-cell reconstitution after alpha-beta-depleted transplantation in children listed by TCRdb under 2016. A note on the overall study: T-cell immune reconstitution after TCRalphabeta/CD19-depleted allogeneic hematopoietic cell transplantation in children was quantitatively tracked in the study by means of TCR repertoire profiling. Overall study outcomes, separate from this receptor: In some patients, the high TCRbeta diversity seen at day 60 was put down to recipient T cells and intrathymic progenitors that had survived conditioning. The apparently early recovery of alphabetaT-cell counts about two months after transplant reportedly depended on only several hundred rapidly expanded clones that came from non-depleted graft cells. Hyperexpanded clone frequencies declined over subsequent months; after one year, T-cell counts and TCRbeta diversity were mostly attributed to newly produced T cells.

Details on this clonotype: Its antigen target is currently unknown. No much larger clone exists at a distance of one base, and base qualities are not known.

V lost 3 bases and J lost 2 bases; the stretch between them is 15 bases long. The CDR3, from cysteine to phenylalanine, totals 16 residues. Just CDR3 DNA is preserved here, 48 bases in frame from base 1. CDR1 is given as SGHTA and CDR2 as FQGNSA, both from the germline V gene. Sample treatment or condition, as interpreted from the label and publication: allogeneic hematopoietic cell transplantation with graft depleted of TCRalphabeta T cells and CD19 B cells. Transplant recipients were children who received TCRalphabeta/CD19-depleted allogeneic hematopoietic cell grafts. The library was obtained by PCR. The sequencer listed for this sample is Illumina HiSeq 2500. To normalize quantification of the TCRbeta repertoire, the TCR libraries were built with molecular barcoding that relied on unique molecular identifiers. Using fastp at Q25 and MiXCR, TCRdb reprocessed the public reads and kept productive beta chains. CDR3 protein duplicates are merged, each entry listing the most common genes and DNA. Across this sample there are 600,000 to 800,000 distinct CDR3 sequences, with around 12% seen only once. The ten largest clones capture 0.79% of the sample.

The sample here was PBMCs, taken before TCRalphabeta/CD19-depleted stem cell transplant. The chain links TRBV7-2 with TRBJ2-3; TRBD2 could be the D gene, as 6 bases match. The source of this sequence is a girl aged 2-10 years with congenital amegakaryocytic thrombocytopenia, due to receive a stem cell transplant. The CDR3 region reads CASSLRSWTNTDTQYF. The DNA is as follows: TGTGCCAGCAGCTTGCGGTCTTGGACTAACACAGATACGCAGTATTTT.